The 31 T cell receptor beta chains below all came from one sample that was sequenced in a study of CD8+ T cells in alopecia areata. Treatment: oral pan-JAK inhibitor, 5-10 mg twice daily. It was cDNA, reverse transcribed from extracted RNA, that served as the sequencing template. TCRdb keeps only in-frame clones here, not all; method: immunoSEQ multiplex PCR. Among around 290,000 clones listed, 55% to 75% were seen once. The sample here was CD4+ T cells sorted from blood, taken at week 24, from a patient treated with tofacitinib. The receptors here all came from a human donor with alopecia areata.

This rearrangement joins TRBV6-5 to TRBJ1-2; a weak D match, TRBD1 (5 bases). The CDR3 consists of 12 residues. V gave up 6 bases and J gave up 7 bases, with 12 bases separating them. CDR1 MNHEY and CDR2 SVGAGI come from the germline V gene. CDR3 sequence reads: CASRQGVVGYTF. The CDR3 DNA is TGTGCCAGCAGACAAGGGGTGGTTGGCTACACCTTC.

This clone was seen a few times. Likely a read error: the CDR3 ends without its conserved phenylalanine or tryptophan. No DNA is shown, since the ends of the CDR3 on it are uncertain; the CDR3 is the one TCRdb lists. V and J are TRBV30 and TRBJ1-1. Per germline, CDR1 GTSNPN and CDR2 SVGIG (reference sequence). The CDR3 is made up of 13 amino acids, end residues included. The CDR3 here is CAWSVQSRAAILL.

V is TRBV5-6 and J is TRBJ2-5; TRBD1 matches 10 bases. Trimming took 2 bases from V and 4 from J; bases not matched to a gene: 5. CDR3 size: 15 residues. The germline V gene has CDR1 SGHDT and CDR2 YYEEEE. The CDR3 sequence is CASSFKRTGGETQYF. The CDR3 region has the DNA TGTGCCAGCAGCTTCAAAAGGACAGGGGGAGAGACCCAGTACTTC.

V and J are TRBV5-6 and TRBJ1-2; D might be TRBD1 (6 bases). V lost 3 bases and J 12 bases, leaving 12 bases between the germline ends. Germline assignment: CDR1 SGHDT and CDR2 YYEEEE. This CDR3 is 11 amino acids long. The CDR3 region has the DNA TGTGCCAGCAGCTCCCGGACAGCAGACACCTTC. This codes for CASSSRTADTF.

This rearrangement joins TRBV5-1 to TRBJ2-3, with a weak D call TRBD2 (6 bases). The germline V gene encodes CDR1 SGHRS and CDR2 YFSETQ. This CDR3 is built from 15 residues. The V and J ends lost 4 bases and 4 bases respectively, with 16 bases between them. CDR3 sequence (DNA): TGCGCCAGCAGCACCCTCCTTAGCGGTTCAGATACGCAGTATTTT. It specifies CASSTLLSGSDTQYF.

This chain connects TRBV4-1 to TRBJ1-5; perhaps TRBD1 as D (6 bases). The CDR3 loop spans 17 amino acids. Trimming shortened V by 4 bases and J by 5 bases, and 21 bases separated the two germline ends. CDR1 and CDR2 from the germline V gene are MGHRA and YSYEKL. This CDR3 is CASSLTRQARGDQPQHF. CDR3 nucleotide sequence: TGCGCCAGCAGCCTAACCAGACAGGCGCGCGGGGATCAGCCCCAGCATTTT.

In its sample, this clone was seen a few times. The chain carries TRBV19 and TRBJ2-3, with a weak D call TRBD2 (7 bases). This CDR3 contains 12 residues. The V end lost 6 bases, the J end lost 6 bases, and 10 bases lay between the germline ends. Germline V gene lookup returns CDR1 LNHDA and CDR2 SQIVND (reference sequence). The CDR3 DNA is TGTGCCAGTAGCAAGGGGGGGGATACGCAGTATTTT. It is translated as CASSKGGDTQYF.

The genes are TRBV9 and TRBJ2-1; D may be TRBD1 (6 bases). CDR3 length equals 15 residues. Germline V gene sequence: CDR1 SGDLS, CDR2 YYNGEE. Trimming pared 4 bases from V and 4 bases from J, leaving 15 bases between. CDR3 protein: CASSPETGFYNEQFF. CDR3 nucleotides: TGTGCCAGCAGCCCGGAGACAGGTTTTTACAATGAGCAGTTCTTC.

The genes are TRBV29-1 and TRBJ2-6; TRBD1 matches 10 bases. This CDR3 comprises 19 residues. Germline-derived CDR1 and CDR2 are SQVTM and ANQGSEA. Germline trimming cut 0 bases from V and 0 bases from J; bases unmatched to any gene: 8. CDR3 amino acids: CSVEDRGQGKSSGANVLTF. CDR3 nucleotides: TGCAGCGTTGAAGACCGGGGACAGGGGAAGAGCTCTGGGGCCAACGTCCTGACTTTC.

This clone was detected once. The chain links TRBV15 to TRBJ1-2; perhaps TRBD1 as D (5 bases). The V end lost 3 bases, the J end lost 4 bases, and 15 bases lay between the germline ends. Looked up from germline, CDR1 is LNHNV and CDR2 is YYDKDF (reference sequence). The CDR3 length is 15 residues. In DNA, the CDR3 is TGTGCCACCAGCAGGGCTGACAGACTTGGCTATGGCTACACCTTC. Translating gives CATSRADRLGYGYTF.

The chain combines TRBV5-1 with TRBJ2-1; no reliable D call. V lost 1 base to trimming and J lost 0 bases, with 20 bases between them. CDR1 SGHRS and CDR2 YFSETQ come from the germline V gene. The CDR3 has 19 amino acids. The CDR3 DNA follows: TGCGCCAGCAGCTTGACTGGCTTCAAGGGCCTTGCCTCCTACAATGAGCAGTTCTTC. As protein: CASSLTGFKGLASYNEQFF.

The chain uses TRBV11-2 and TRBJ1-2, with D possibly being TRBD1 (5 bases). Trimming pared 6 bases from V and 8 bases from J, leaving 22 bases between. Germline V gene sequence: CDR1 SGHAT, CDR2 FQNNGV. The CDR3 extends over 15 amino acids. The CDR3 protein is CASRRPATGTGGYTF. CDR3 coding DNA: TGTGCCAGCAGGCGTCCGGCGACTGGGACTGGAGGCTACACCTTC.

This rearrangement joins TRBV5-1 to TRBJ1-2; tentatively, D is TRBD1 (6 bases). CDR3 length: 15 amino acids. V lost 1 base and J lost 0, with 10 bases in between. Germline assignment: CDR1 SGHRS and CDR2 YFSETQ. CDR3 residues: CASSLNNRANYGYTF. The DNA of the CDR3 is TGCGCCAGCAGCTTGAATAACAGGGCTAACTATGGCTACACCTTC.

The chain is built from TRBV27 and TRBJ2-7; 10 nucleotides match TRBD1. Germline loops: CDR1 MNHEY, CDR2 SMNVEV (reference sequence). The CDR3 spans 14 residues. The V and J ends lost 5 bases and 4 bases, in that order; junction bases with no gene match: 5. This chain's CDR3 is CASSTGTGVYEQYF. In DNA form, the CDR3 reads TGTGCCAGCAGTACCGGGACAGGGGTATACGAGCAGTACTTC.

This clone showed up just a few times. The DNA is omitted, as the CDR3 cannot be located on it reliably, and the CDR3 follows TCRdb's listing. This chain uses TRBV30 with TRBJ2-2. The V gene's germline CDR1 is GTSNPN and CDR2 SVGIG (reference sequence). The CDR3 region is 14 residues in length, termini included. The CDR3 reads CAWSVLRRTGELFF.

J is TRBJ2-7 and V is TRBV7-9; 7 bases align to TRBD1. Germline assignment: CDR1 SEHNR and CDR2 FQNEAQ (reference sequence). There are 14 residues in the CDR3. Losses at the gene ends were 5 bases for V and 6 bases for J; bases not matched to a gene: 10. The CDR3 spells CASSMVRGRSEQYF. The CDR3 DNA reads as TGTGCCAGCAGCATGGTAAGGGGGCGCTCCGAGCAGTACTTC.

J is TRBJ1-1 and V is TRBV5-6; 7 nucleotides match TRBD1. The CDR3 contains 16 residues. Germline V gives CDR1 SGHDT, CDR2 YYEEEE. The ends lost 0 bases at V and 2 bases at J; junction bases unmatched: 7. The CDR3, as DNA: TGTGCCAGCAGCTTGGGCATGGGACAGTTAAACACTGAAGCTTTCTTT. Encoded protein: CASSLGMGQLNTEAFF.

This clone has a handful of counts. V is TRBV5-1 and J is TRBJ2-5; no definite D call. The CDR3 has 16 residues. Trimming took 5 bases from V and 0 from J, leaving 17 bases between them. From germline, CDR1 is SGHRS and CDR2 YFSETQ. The CDR3 DNA reads TGCGCCAGCAGACGCATCTTTAGGAAAGACCAAGAGACCCAGTACTTC. Residues: CASRRIFRKDQETQYF.

This clone was picked up a small number of times. The chain carries TRBV10-3 and TRBJ2-3; a possible D gene is TRBD2 (6 bases). V was clipped by 5 bases and J by 5 bases, with 11 bases between them. Germline loops: CDR1 ENHRY, CDR2 SYGVKD. The CDR3 spans 13 residues. The CDR3 nucleotides read TGTGCCATCAGTACCGGGACTCGAGATACGCAGTATTTT. This translates into CAISTGTRDTQYF.

This clone was counted a few times. The V gene is TRBV7-2, the J gene TRBJ2-7; TRBD1 matches at 7 bases. The V gene's germline CDR1 is SGHTA and CDR2 FQGNSA. V was clipped by 4 bases and J by 5 bases; unmatched bases: 8. The CDR3 has 14 amino acids. This CDR3 is CASSSDRVADEQYF. As DNA, the CDR3 is TGTGCCAGCAGCTCCGACAGGGTGGCTGACGAGCAGTACTTC.

Only one count was recorded for this clone. J is TRBJ1-2 and V is TRBV18; D may be TRBD1 (5 bases). The CDR3 runs 15 residues. Per germline, CDR1 KGHSH and CDR2 LQKENI. Trimming left V 1 base short and J 0 bases short, with 9 bases between. The DNA for the CDR3 is TGTGCCAGCTCACCACGGGGGGGAGCTAACTATGGCTACACCTTC. Amino acid sequence: CASSPRGGANYGYTF.

This clone was found once. V is TRBV5-1 and J is TRBJ2-7, with TRBD1 identical over 8 bases. J lost 2 bases, V lost 2 bases, and 12 bases had no gene match. CDR3 length: 17 amino acids. Germline lookup yields CDR1 SGHRS and CDR2 YFSETQ. As DNA, the CDR3 is TGCGCCAGCAGCTTTAGTGAGAACGGACAGGGCACCTACGAGCAGTACTTC. Protein product: CASSFSENGQGTYEQYF. The variable domain in full, completed from reference TRBV5-1 and TRBJ2-7, reads KAGVTQTPRYLIKTRGQQVTLSCSPISGHRSVSWYQQTPGQGLQFLFEYFSETQRNKGNFPGRFSGRQFSNSRSEMNVSTLELGDSALYLCASSFSENGQGTYEQYFGPGTRLTVT.

This sequence joins TRBV12-5 and TRBJ1-6, with 9 bases matching TRBD1. From germline, CDR1 is LGHNT and CDR2 FRNRAP. V gave up 0 bases and J gave up 6 bases; unmatched junction bases: 0. The CDR3 is made up of 15 amino acids. CDR3 amino acids: CASGLVGQGNSPLHF. CDR3 bases: TGTGCTAGTGGTTTGGTGGGACAGGGTAATTCACCCCTCCACTTT.

The chain couples TRBV7-3 to TRBJ1-1; 7 positions agree with TRBD1. From germline, CDR1 is SGHTA and CDR2 FQGTGA. The ends lost 1 base at V and 5 bases at J; junction bases unmatched: 1. The CDR3 sequence is 13 residues long. CDR3 region: CASSLNRGTEAFF. The CDR3 DNA follows: TGTGCCAGCAGCTTAAACAGGGGTACTGAAGCTTTCTTT.

This clone was detected only a few times. The gene calls are TRBV28 and TRBJ1-6; D might be TRBD1 (6 bases). Trimming took 7 bases from V and 10 from J, leaving 20 bases between them. The CDR3 is made up of 15 amino acids. Germline assignment: CDR1 MDHEN and CDR2 SYDVKM. In DNA, the CDR3 is TGTGCCAGCACCCTAATCAGGGGCAGGGACTCACCCCTCCACTTT. It encodes CASTLIRGRDSPLHF.

In its sample, this clone was seen once. This sample also contains other DNA sequences that code for the same CDR3. The chain is built from TRBV29-1 and TRBJ2-5; 8 bases map to TRBD1. The CDR3 is 12 amino acids. V gave up 4 bases and J gave up 2 bases; unmatched junction bases: 0. Looked up from germline, CDR1 is SQVTM and CDR2 is ANQGSEA. The CDR3 sequence: CSVGTGQETQYF. The CDR3 DNA is TGCAGCGTTGGGACAGGGCAAGAGACCCAGTACTTC.

This chain joins TRBV15 and TRBJ2-3; unclear D gene. The CDR3 has 12 amino acids. In germline, CDR1 is LNHNV, CDR2 YYDKDF (reference sequence). V lost 5 bases, J lost 10 bases, and 13 bases lay in between. Here the CDR3 reads CATSRPLGSQYF. CDR3 coding DNA: TGTGCCACCAGCCGTCCGTTAGGATCGCAGTATTTT.

The rearrangement joins TRBV5-1 to TRBJ1-6; perhaps TRBD1 as D (5 bases). V was cut by 4 bases and J by 7 bases, with 21 bases left in between. The CDR3 is 17 amino acids. The germline CDR1 and CDR2 sequences are SGHRS and YFSETQ. Here the CDR3 reads CASSKVTVLSPNSPLHF. The CDR3 DNA sequence: TGCGCCAGCAGCAAAGTGACAGTTCTTTCACCAAATTCACCCCTCCACTTT.

The CDR3 region is CASSSPSGSTDTQYF. Here the CDR3 DNA reads TGTGCCAGCAGTTCCCCTTCCGGGAGCACAGATACGCAGTATTTT. The chain couples TRBV27 to TRBJ2-3; D not certain. The CDR3 is made up of 15 amino acids. Deletions cut 4 bases from V and 0 bases from J, with 11 bases between. CDR1 MNHEY and CDR2 SMNVEV come from the germline V gene (reference sequence).

The chain joins TRBV25-1 to TRBJ1-6; no clear D gene. Trimming pared 2 bases from V and 7 bases from J, leaving 9 bases between. This CDR3 contains 14 residues. Germline CDR1 MGHDK, CDR2 SYGVNS. CDR3 bases: TGTGCCAGCAGTGAACCACGGATGAATTCACCCCTCCACTTT. As protein: CASSEPRMNSPLHF. Together with reference TRBV25-1 and TRBJ1-6, the CDR3 gives the full variable domain: EADIYQTPRYLVIGTGKKITLECSQTMGHDKMYWYQQDPGMELHLIHYSYGVNSTEKGDLSSESTVSRIRTEHFPLTLESARPSHTSQYLCASSEPRMNSPLHFGNGTRLTVT.

The V call is TRBV6-6, the J call TRBJ1-1; TRBD1 matches 8 bases. The CDR3 is 12 residues long. After removal of 4 bases from V and 8 bases from J, the junction contained 3 bases not matched to a gene. CDR1 MNHNY and CDR2 SVGAGI come from the germline V gene (reference sequence). The CDR3 region has the DNA TGTGCCAGCAGTTCTCAGGGGGCGGAAGCTTTCTTT. Its translation: CASSSQGAEAFF.